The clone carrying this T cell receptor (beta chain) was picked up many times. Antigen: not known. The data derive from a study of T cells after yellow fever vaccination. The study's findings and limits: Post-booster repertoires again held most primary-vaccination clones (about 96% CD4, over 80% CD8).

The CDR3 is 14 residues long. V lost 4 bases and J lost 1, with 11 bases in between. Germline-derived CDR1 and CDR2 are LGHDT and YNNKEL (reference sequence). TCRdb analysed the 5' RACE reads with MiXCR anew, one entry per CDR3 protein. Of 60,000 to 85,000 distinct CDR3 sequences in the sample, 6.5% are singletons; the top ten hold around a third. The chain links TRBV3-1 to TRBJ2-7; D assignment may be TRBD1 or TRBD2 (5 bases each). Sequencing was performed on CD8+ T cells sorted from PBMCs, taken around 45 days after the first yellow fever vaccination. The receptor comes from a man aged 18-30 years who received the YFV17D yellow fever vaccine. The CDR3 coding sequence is TGTGCCAGCAGCCCGGGACCGAATTCCTACGAGCAGTACTTC. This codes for CASSPGPNSYEQYF.